This T cell receptor beta chain is from a study of cytomegalovirus exposure and HLA in healthy donors. Background on the study: The 120 or so validation repertoires, a later analysis reported, used the same platform as the 666 first-cohort repertoires.

TCRdb's table, derived via immunoSEQ multiplex PCR, lists solely in-frame clones and lacks some. The table records about 58,000 clones, 90% of them present only once. The CDR3 is 18 residues long. Trimming cost V 2 bases and J 0 bases; bases outside gene matches: 9. Germline V gene data show CDR1 as SGDLS and CDR2 as YYNGEE. The validation cohort, a group of under 150 subjects, included the donors and was separate from the roughly 670-subject first cohort. Sequenced input: PBMCs. The TCR was taken from a man between 18 and 35 years old in good health and CMV-seronegative. The chain is built from TRBV9 and TRBJ2-7; 12 bases align to TRBD1. CDR3 amino acids: CASSVTGTGGSNSYEQYF. The CDR3 region has the DNA TGTGCCAGCAGCGTGACCGGGACAGGGGGCTCTAACTCCTACGAGCAGTACTTC.